Following are 28 T cell receptor beta chains from one sample sequenced in a study of cytomegalovirus exposure and HLA in healthy donors. This PCR relied on a set of 60 Vbeta primers and 13 Jbeta primers. The repertoire was sequenced with immunoSEQ multiplex PCR; TCRdb's copy has only in-frame clones and lacks some. This table holds about 150,000 clones, roughly 77% found once. The sequencing sample was made of PBMCs. The receptors come from a man aged 18 to 35 in good health and CMV-seropositive.

This clone has only a few counts. V and J are TRBV7-9 and TRBJ2-1; TRBD2 agrees at 12 bases. The trim removed 6 bases at V and 4 bases at J, leaving 4 bases unmatched. Germline V gene data show CDR1 as SEHNR and CDR2 as FQNEAQ (reference sequence). The CDR3 is 15 residues long. The DNA of the CDR3 is TGTGCCAGCAGTCGACTAGCGGGAGTTTACAATGAGCAGTTCTTC. This sequence encodes CASSRLAGVYNEQFF. Filled out from reference TRBV7-9 and TRBJ2-1, the complete variable domain reads DTGVSQNPRHKITKRGQNVTFRCDPISEHNRLYWYRQTLGQGPEFLTYFQNEAQLEKSRLLSDRFSAERPKGSFSTLEIQRTEQGDSAMYLCASSRLAGVYNEQFFGPGTRLTVL.

The chain links TRBV5-4 to TRBJ2-1; D is ambiguous. Looked up from germline, CDR1 is SGHNT and CDR2 is YYREEE (reference sequence). The CDR3 totals 12 residues. Trimming cost V 4 bases and J 7 bases, with 9 bases left between them. The CDR3 spells CASSQTKNEQFF. The CDR3 DNA follows: TGTGCCAGCAGCCAAACAAAAAATGAGCAGTTCTTC.

V gene TRBV6-5 combines with J gene TRBJ2-7, with 7 bases identical to TRBD2. V shed 6 bases and J 1 base; nucleotides not matched to a gene: 9. This CDR3 region has 15 residues. Germline V gene data show CDR1 as MNHEY and CDR2 as SVGAGI. The CDR3 sequence is CASRVVTRESYEQYF. The CDR3 DNA sequence: TGTGCCAGCAGGGTTGTTACGCGGGAGTCCTACGAGCAGTACTTC.

This clone was seen only a few times. The chain links TRBV6-5 to TRBJ1-1; TRBD1 is a possible D gene (5 bases). Germline V gene lookup returns CDR1 MNHEY and CDR2 SVGAGI. The CDR3 spans 12 residues. V was pared by 7 bases and J by 3 bases, with 9 bases between. CDR3 coding DNA: TGTGCCAGCAACCGGGGGGACACTGAAGCTTTCTTT. It yields the protein CASNRGDTEAFF.

The chain links TRBV7-3 to TRBJ1-5; D gene uncertain. This CDR3 comprises 13 residues. Germline lookup yields CDR1 SGHTA and CDR2 FQGTGA. V was trimmed by 2 bases and J by 3 bases, leaving 5 bases between them. CDR3 region: CASSLDTNQPQHF. In nucleotides, the CDR3 is TGTGCCAGCAGCTTAGACACCAATCAGCCCCAGCATTTT.

The chain links TRBV28 to TRBJ1-5, with TRBD1 as a possible D gene (5 bases). The V end was cut by 10 bases, the J end by 4 bases, with 11 bases between. This CDR3 comprises 12 residues. CDR1 MDHEN and CDR2 SYDVKM come from the germline V gene. CDR3 protein: CATTGGNQPQHF. CDR3 DNA sequence: TGTGCCACCACAGGAGGGAATCAGCCCCAGCATTTT.

This rearrangement joins TRBV4-2 to TRBJ2-3, with D perhaps matching TRBD2 (5 bases). CDR3 length: 15 residues. V gave up 5 bases and J gave up 5 bases, with 17 bases separating them. Looked up from germline, CDR1 is LGHNA and CDR2 is YNFKEQ. The CDR3 reads CASSFRDPGGDTQYF. In DNA form, the CDR3 reads TGTGCCAGCAGCTTCCGGGATCCAGGTGGAGATACGCAGTATTTT.

Here the CDR3 reads CASRQGAGANVLTF. CDR3 bases: TGTGCCAGCAGGCAGGGGGCTGGGGCCAACGTCCTGACTTTC. This chain connects TRBV2 to TRBJ2-6; 7 positions match TRBD1. V gave up 6 bases and J gave up 2 bases; unmatched junction bases: 1. Germline V gene data show CDR1 as SNHLY and CDR2 as FYNNEI. The CDR3 has 14 amino acids.

The sample holds a few counts of this clone. The genes are TRBV5-4 and TRBJ2-6; D is possibly TRBD2 (9 bases). CDR3 length: 18 residues. V lost 5 bases, J lost 1 base, and 19 bases lay in between. From germline, CDR1 is SGHNT and CDR2 YYREEE (reference sequence). The CDR3 sequence: CASSYRGGLASGANVLTF. The DNA of the CDR3 is TGTGCCAGCAGTTACAGGGGGGGACTAGCTTCTGGGGCCAACGTCCTGACTTTC.

This clone appeared a few times. This chain links TRBV4-1 with TRBJ2-7; 7 bases align to TRBD2. Germline CDR1 is MGHRA and CDR2 is YSYEKL. The V and J ends lost 1 base and 0 bases, in that order; junction bases with no gene match: 9. There are 17 residues in the CDR3. The CDR3 DNA follows: TGCGCCAGCAGCCAAGTGTCCTTGGCGGGAGACTCCTACGAGCAGTACTTC. Amino acid sequence: CASSQVSLAGDSYEQYF.

This clone was found a few times. In DNA, the CDR3 is TGTGCCACCAGCAGAGATAGCGGGAGTTACAATGAGCAGTTCTTC. Its protein is CATSRDSGSYNEQFF. The chain has TRBV15 and TRBJ2-1; 9 bases are shared with TRBD2. The V segment lost 0 bases and the J segment 4 bases; nucleotides outside the gene matches: 1. The CDR3 runs 15 residues. Per the germline V gene, CDR1 is LNHNV and CDR2 is YYDKDF (reference sequence).

The gene calls are TRBV27 and TRBJ2-1; D perhaps matches TRBD2 (6 bases). There are 16 residues in the CDR3. Germline CDR1 is MNHEY and CDR2 is SMNVEV (reference sequence). Trimming shortened V by 2 bases and J by 0 bases, and 11 bases separated the two germline ends. In DNA, the CDR3 is TGTGCCAGCAGTTTAGGCGGGACTGTCTCCTACAATGAGCAGTTCTTC. This gives the protein CASSLGGTVSYNEQFF.

This clone was seen more than once but under ten times. The V and J genes are TRBV30 and TRBJ2-1; 7 positions agree with TRBD2. Germline V gene lookup returns CDR1 GTSNPN and CDR2 SVGIG (reference sequence). The CDR3 runs 14 residues. V lost 2 bases, J lost 8 bases, and 9 bases stayed unmatched. In DNA form, the CDR3 reads TGTGCCTGGAGTAAGTGGTTAGCGGGCGATGAGCAGTTCTTC. This gives the protein CAWSKWLAGDEQFF.

V usage is TRBV4-1 and J usage is TRBJ2-7, with D unresolved. This CDR3 region has 11 residues. Trimming removed 0 bases at V and 6 bases at J, with 3 bases between. Germline CDR1 reads MGHRA; CDR2 reads YSYEKL. The CDR3 region is CASSQDREQYF. The CDR3 nucleotides are TGCGCCAGCAGCCAAGATCGCGAGCAGTACTTC.

The rearrangement uses TRBV30 and TRBJ1-4; D call uncertain. Trimming took 3 bases from V and 7 from J, leaving 12 bases between them. Germline V CDR1 and CDR2: GTSNPN, SVGIG (reference sequence). The CDR3 totals 13 residues. CDR3 bases: TGTGCCTGGAGAAGTGGAGGCGGTGAAAAACTGTTTTTT. Residues: CAWRSGGGEKLFF.

The rearrangement joins TRBV19 to TRBJ2-7; 9 bases fit TRBD1. The CDR3 is 15 amino acids. V trimming: 3 bases; J trimming: 2 bases; junction bases outside the gene matches: 5. CDR1 and CDR2 from the germline V gene are LNHDA and SQIVND (reference sequence). CDR3 DNA sequence: TGTGCCAGTAGTATTCCCGGGACAGGGACCTACGAGCAGTACTTC. Translation: CASSIPGTGTYEQYF.

V usage is TRBV11-2 and J usage is TRBJ2-1; D possibly corresponds to TRBD2 (5 bases). V was cut by 1 base and J by 0 bases, with 10 bases left in between. The germline V gene has CDR1 SGHAT and CDR2 FQNNGV. The CDR3 has 16 amino acids. This chain's CDR3 is CASSLGASRSYNEQFF. In DNA form, the CDR3 reads TGTGCCAGCAGCTTAGGAGCTAGCCGCTCCTACAATGAGCAGTTCTTC.

The chain is built from TRBV14 and TRBJ2-2; the D gene is possibly TRBD1 (6 bases). The CDR3 consists of 15 residues. In germline, CDR1 is SGHDN, CDR2 FVKESK. With 0 bases removed from V and 7 bases from J, the gap between germline ends came to 12 bases. The CDR3 loop reads CASSQEWPGVGELFF. The CDR3 bases are TGTGCCAGCAGCCAAGAATGGCCAGGGGTCGGGGAGCTGTTTTTT.

This clone showed up just once. V gene TRBV6-1 combines with J gene TRBJ1-1; D ambiguous. The CDR3 contains 14 residues. V was clipped by 6 bases and J by 0 bases, with 11 bases between them. From germline, CDR1 is MNHNS and CDR2 SASEGT. The CDR3 DNA is TGTGCCAGCAGGAAGAGAGATGTGAACACTGAAGCTTTCTTT. This gives the protein CASRKRDVNTEAFF.

The chain employs TRBV20-1 and TRBJ1-1, with D possibly TRBD1 on 5 matching bases. Germline CDR1 is DFQATT and CDR2 is SNEGSKA (reference sequence). CDR3 length equals 11 residues. DNA for the CDR3: TGCAGGCAGGGATCGGGCACTGAAGCTTTCTTT. Translating it yields CRQGSGTEAFF.

This clone was seen a handful of times. The rearrangement links TRBV18 to TRBJ1-6; possibly TRBD1 for D (6 bases). The germline CDR1 and CDR2 sequences are KGHSH and LQKENI. Trimming removed 3 bases from V and 9 bases from J, with 12 bases in between. The CDR3 length is 14 residues. CDR3: CASSPLDSSSPLHF. The CDR3 nucleotides are TGTGCCAGCTCACCTTTGGACAGTTCTTCACCCCTCCACTTT.

The chain combines TRBV15 with TRBJ2-7; 9 nucleotides align to TRBD2. The CDR3 has 15 amino acids. The V segment lost 5 bases and the J segment 3 bases; nucleotides outside the gene matches: 8. The germline gives CDR1 LNHNV, CDR2 YYDKDF (reference sequence). The CDR3 sequence is CATSPTSGLFYEQYF. CDR3 in DNA: TGTGCCACCAGCCCAACTAGCGGGTTATTCTACGAGCAGTACTTC.

The rearrangement joins TRBV5-1 to TRBJ1-1, with unresolved D. The germline V gene has CDR1 SGHRS and CDR2 YFSETQ. CDR3 length: 15 residues. Trimming pared 0 bases from V and 1 base from J, leaving 10 bases between. This CDR3 reads CASSLEFPSNTEAFF. The CDR3 nucleotides are TGCGCCAGCAGCTTGGAATTTCCTTCGAACACTGAAGCTTTCTTT. The full variable domain, with the rest looked up from reference TRBV5-1 and TRBJ1-1, is KAGVTQTPRYLIKTRGQQVTLSCSPISGHRSVSWYQQTPGQGLQFLFEYFSETQRNKGNFPGRFSGRQFSNSRSEMNVSTLELGDSALYLCASSLEFPSNTEAFFGQGTRLTVV.

This clone occurred a few times. The chain carries TRBV5-1 and TRBJ1-1, with 12 bases identical to TRBD1. The length of the CDR3 is 18 residues. Germline V gene sequence: CDR1 SGHRS, CDR2 YFSETQ. With V trimmed by 0 bases and J by 4 bases, 10 bases remained unmatched. In DNA, the CDR3 is TGCGCCAGCAGCTTGGACCCACCGGGACAGGGGGCATTCACTGAAGCTTTCTTT. It encodes CASSLDPPGQGAFTEAFF.

The chain links TRBV27 to TRBJ1-5; D is possibly TRBD1 (6 bases). Germline V gives CDR1 MNHEY, CDR2 SMNVEV (reference sequence). CDR3 length equals 15 residues. V was cut by 5 bases and J by 2 bases, with 13 bases left in between. The CDR3 protein is CASSPQGSGNQPQHF. The CDR3 bases are TGTGCCAGCAGTCCCCAGGGGTCTGGCAATCAGCCCCAGCATTTT.

This chain connects TRBV6-1 to TRBJ1-2, with TRBD1 matching 7 bases. The ends lost 8 bases at V and 8 bases at J; junction bases unmatched: 11. The CDR3 sequence is 13 residues long. Germline lookup yields CDR1 MNHNS and CDR2 SASEGT. CDR3 nucleotide sequence: TGTGCCAGCCGGGACAGCATTGGCGGGGGCTACACCTTC. Its protein product is CASRDSIGGGYTF.

This chain's CDR3 is CASDSVGFDEQFF. In DNA, the CDR3 is TGTGCCAGCGACTCCGTTGGATTCGATGAGCAGTTCTTC. The rearrangement uses TRBV11-2 and TRBJ2-1, with D uncertain. The CDR3 covers 13 residues. Germline V CDR1 and CDR2: SGHAT, FQNNGV. Trimming left V 8 bases short and J 8 bases short, with 16 bases between.

This clone was observed a few times. The chain links TRBV7-3 to TRBJ2-2, with D perhaps TRBD2 (5 bases). Trimming took off 0 bases at V and 4 bases at J, with 15 bases between the two ends. The V gene's germline CDR1 is SGHTA and CDR2 FQGTGA. This CDR3 region has 17 residues. The CDR3 sequence is CASSLTRADTSTGELFF. The CDR3 bases are TGTGCCAGCAGCTTAACTCGGGCAGATACTAGCACCGGGGAGCTGTTTTTT.